The 2 T cell receptor beta chains below were found in one sample sequenced in a study of cytomegalovirus exposure and HLA in healthy donors. Both 60 Vbeta primers and 13 Jbeta primers went into the PCR. Here immunoSEQ multiplex PCR was the method, and the copy in TCRdb shows in-frame clones only, minus some. Among some 90,000 clones listed, over 70% were seen once. The material sequenced was PBMCs. The source is a man aged 40-50 years in good health and CMV-seronegative.

This rearrangement joins TRBV9 to TRBJ2-7; perhaps TRBD2 as D (6 bases). CDR3 length: 15 amino acids. Deletions cut 3 bases from V and 4 bases from J, with 17 bases between. Germline V gene data show CDR1 as SGDLS and CDR2 as YYNGEE. CDR3 in amino acids: CASSARGGEPYEQYF. CDR3 bases: TGTGCCAGCAGCGCCCGCGGCGGGGAACCTTACGAGCAGTACTTC.

V and J are TRBV6-6 and TRBJ2-1; 10 bases align to TRBD2. V gave up 4 bases and J gave up 3 bases; unmatched junction bases: 3. The CDR3 is 15 residues long. Germline CDR1 MNHNY, CDR2 SVGAGI (reference sequence). The CDR3 loop is CASSSAGGGYNEQFF. The CDR3 coding sequence is TGTGCCAGCAGTTCAGCGGGGGGGGGCTACAATGAGCAGTTCTTC.